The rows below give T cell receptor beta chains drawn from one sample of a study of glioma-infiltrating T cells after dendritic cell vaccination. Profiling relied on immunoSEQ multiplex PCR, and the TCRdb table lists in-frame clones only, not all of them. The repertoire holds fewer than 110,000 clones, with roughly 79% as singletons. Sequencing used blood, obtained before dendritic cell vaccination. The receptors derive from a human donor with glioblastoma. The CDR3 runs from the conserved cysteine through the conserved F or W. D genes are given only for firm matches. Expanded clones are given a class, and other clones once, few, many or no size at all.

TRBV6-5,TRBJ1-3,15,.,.,CASSYSMSSGNTIYF,TGTGCCAGCAGTTACTCGATGAGCTCTGGAAACACCATATATTTT
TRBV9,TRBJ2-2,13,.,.,CASRLANTGELFF,TGTGCCAGCAGGCTAGCGAACACCGGGGAGCTGTTTTTT
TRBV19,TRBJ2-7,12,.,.,CASSSGTYEQYF,TGTGCCAGTAGTAGCGGGACCTACGAGCAGTACTTC
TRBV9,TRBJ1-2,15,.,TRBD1,CASSVPIQGSYGYTF,TGTGCCAGCAGCGTCCCAATACAGGGGTCCTATGGCTACACCTTC
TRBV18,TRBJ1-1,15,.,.,CASSDGMGGSTEAFF,TGTGCCAGCTCGGACGGGATGGGCGGTAGCACTGAAGCTTTCTTT
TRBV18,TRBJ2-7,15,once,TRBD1,CASSPGDRGLYEQYF,TGTGCCAGCTCCCCCGGGGACAGGGGGCTGTACGAGCAGTACTTC
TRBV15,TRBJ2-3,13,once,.,CATSRAGPDTQYF,TGTGCCACCAGCAGGGCAGGGCCAGATACGCAGTATTTT
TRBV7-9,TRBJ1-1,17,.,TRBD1,CASSLGDRGLEAAEAFF,TGTGCCAGCAGCTTAGGCGACAGGGGGCTCGAAGCTGCTGAAGCTTTCTTT
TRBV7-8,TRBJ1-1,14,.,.,CASSSREGSTEAFF,TGTGCCAGCAGCTCCAGGGAGGGCAGTACTGAAGCTTTCTTT
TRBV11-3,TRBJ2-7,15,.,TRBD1,CASSQLPGQGYEQYF,TGTGCCAGCAGCCAATTACCGGGACAGGGGTACGAGCAGTACTTC
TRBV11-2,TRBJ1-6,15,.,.,CASNTASSYNSPLHF,TGTGCCAGCAATACCGCTAGCTCCTATAATTCACCCCTCCACTTT
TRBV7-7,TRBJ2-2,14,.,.,CASSLLGAAGELFF,TGTGCTAGCAGCTTATTGGGGGCGGCCGGGGAGCTGTTTTTT
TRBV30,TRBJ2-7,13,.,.,CAWRVPRGYEQYF,TGTGCCTGGAGAGTCCCTAGGGGTTACGAGCAGTACTTC
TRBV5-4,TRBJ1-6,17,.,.,CASSLGGIEVGNSPLHF,TGTGCCAGCAGCTTGGGCGGGATAGAGGTCGGGAATTCACCCCTCCACTTT
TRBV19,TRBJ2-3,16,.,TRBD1,CASSERPGQHTDTQYF,TGTGCCAGTAGTGAGCGACCGGGACAGCACACAGATACGCAGTATTTT
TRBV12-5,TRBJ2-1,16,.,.,CASGQGGLSSYNEQFF,TGTGCTAGTGGTCAGGGGGGCCTGAGCTCCTACAATGAGCAGTTCTTC
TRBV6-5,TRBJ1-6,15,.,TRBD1,CASSRGDRANSPLHF,TGTGCCAGCAGTAGAGGGGACAGGGCTAATTCACCCCTCCACTTT
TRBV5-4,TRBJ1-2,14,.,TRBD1,CASSSGTANYGYTF,TGTGCCAGCAGCTCCGGGACAGCTAACTATGGCTACACCTTC
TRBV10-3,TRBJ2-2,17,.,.,CAISRGTTGLNTGELFF,TGTGCCATCAGTCGCGGAACCACAGGATTGAACACCGGGGAGCTGTTTTTT
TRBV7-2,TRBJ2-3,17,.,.,CASSPMVAGTSTDTQYF,TGTGCCAGCAGCCCGATGGTTGCGGGGACTAGCACAGATACGCAGTATTTT
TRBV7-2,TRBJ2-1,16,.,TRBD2,CASSLAVLAGTNEQFF,TGTGCCAGCAGCTTAGCCGTACTAGCGGGGACTAATGAGCAGTTCTTC
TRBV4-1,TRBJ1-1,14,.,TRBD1,CASSLRTGRTEAFF,TGCGCCAGCAGCCTCAGGACAGGGAGGACTGAAGCTTTCTTT
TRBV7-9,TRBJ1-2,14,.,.,CASTARGSGYGYTF,TGTGCCAGCACCGCCCGGGGGAGTGGCTATGGCTACACCTTC